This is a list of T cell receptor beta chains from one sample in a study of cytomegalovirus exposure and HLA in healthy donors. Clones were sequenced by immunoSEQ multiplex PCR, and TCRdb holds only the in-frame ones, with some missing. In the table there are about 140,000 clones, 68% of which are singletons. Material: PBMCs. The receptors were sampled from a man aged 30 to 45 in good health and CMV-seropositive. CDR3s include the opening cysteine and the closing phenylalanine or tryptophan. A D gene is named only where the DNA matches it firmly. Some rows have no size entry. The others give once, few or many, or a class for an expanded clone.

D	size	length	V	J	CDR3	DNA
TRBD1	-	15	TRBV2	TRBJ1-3	CASTRLDRGWNTIYF	TGTGCCAGCACCCGCCTGGACAGGGGATGGAACACCATATATTTT
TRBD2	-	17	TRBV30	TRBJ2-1	CASTVTSGSSSYNEQFF	TGTGCCTCCACGGTTACTAGCGGGTCTAGCTCCTACAATGAGCAGTTCTTC
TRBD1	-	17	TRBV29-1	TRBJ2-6	CSVQGVRTGSGANVLTF	TGCAGCGTACAGGGGGTGAGGACTGGCTCTGGGGCCAACGTCCTGACTTTC
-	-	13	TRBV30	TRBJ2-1	CAWKGDQYNEQFF	TGTGCCTGGAAGGGGGACCAGTACAATGAGCAGTTCTTC
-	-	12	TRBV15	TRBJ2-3	CATSVLTDTQYF	TGTGCCACCAGCGTCCTGACAGATACGCAGTATTTT
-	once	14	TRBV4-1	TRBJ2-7	CASSQDEGLYEQYF	TGCGCCAGCAGCCAAGATGAGGGCTTATACGAGCAGTACTTC
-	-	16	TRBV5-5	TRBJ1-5	CASSLGARPAGQPQHF	TGTGCCAGCAGCTTGGGGGCGCGACCTGCGGGTCAGCCCCAGCATTTT
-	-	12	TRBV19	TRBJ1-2	CASQGFDYGYTF	TGTGCCAGTCAGGGTTTTGACTATGGCTACACCTTC
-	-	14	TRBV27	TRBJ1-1	CASSLQGTDREAFF	TGTGCCAGCAGTTTACAGGGAACAGATCGAGAAGCTTTCTTT
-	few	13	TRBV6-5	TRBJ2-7	CASTPPGVYEQYF	TGTGCCAGCACCCCCCCGGGGGTCTACGAGCAGTACTTC
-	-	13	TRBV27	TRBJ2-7	CASSTGSRHEQYF	TGTGCCAGCAGCACCGGGTCGAGACACGAGCAGTACTTC
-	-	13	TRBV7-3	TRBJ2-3	CASSLRTEGTQYF	TGTGCCAGCAGCCTAAGGACCGAGGGTACGCAGTATTTT
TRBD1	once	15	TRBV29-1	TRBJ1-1	CSAEGRQGAGAEAFF	TGCAGCGCCGAAGGCCGACAGGGGGCTGGGGCTGAAGCTTTCTTT
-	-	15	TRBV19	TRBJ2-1	CASSGKTWRNNEQFF	TGTGCCAGTAGTGGCAAGACTTGGCGCAACAATGAGCAGTTCTTC
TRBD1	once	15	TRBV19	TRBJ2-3	CASSTGQGHTDTQYF	TGTGCCAGTAGTACGGGACAGGGACACACAGATACGCAGTATTTT
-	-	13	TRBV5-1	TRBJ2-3	CASSFYGTDTQYF	TGCGCCAGCAGCTTCTACGGCACAGATACGCAGTATTTT